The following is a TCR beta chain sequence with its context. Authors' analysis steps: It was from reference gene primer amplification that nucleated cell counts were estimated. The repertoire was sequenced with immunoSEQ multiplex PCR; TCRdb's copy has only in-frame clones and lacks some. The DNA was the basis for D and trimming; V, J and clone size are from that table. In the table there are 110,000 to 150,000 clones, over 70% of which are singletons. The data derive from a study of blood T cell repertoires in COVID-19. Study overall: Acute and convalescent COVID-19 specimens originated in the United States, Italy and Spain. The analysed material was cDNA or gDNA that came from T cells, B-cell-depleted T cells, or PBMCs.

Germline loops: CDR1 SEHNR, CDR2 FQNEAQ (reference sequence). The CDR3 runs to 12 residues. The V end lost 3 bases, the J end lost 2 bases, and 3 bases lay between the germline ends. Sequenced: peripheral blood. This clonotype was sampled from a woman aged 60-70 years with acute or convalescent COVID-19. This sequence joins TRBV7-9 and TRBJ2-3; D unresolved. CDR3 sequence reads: CASSLYTDTQYF. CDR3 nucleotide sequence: TGTGCCAGCAGCTTGTACACAGATACGCAGTATTTT.